This is a list of T cell receptor beta chains from one sample in a study of blood T cell repertoires in COVID-19. TCRdb keeps only in-frame clones here, not all; method: immunoSEQ multiplex PCR. Found here are tens of thousands of clones, around 88% of them singletons; the top ten hold roughly 5%. The sample comprised peripheral blood. Source of these receptors: a human donor in a cohort sampled during active COVID-19. The CDR3 runs from the conserved cysteine through the conserved F or W. Fields, in order: CDR3 protein, CDR3 DNA, clone size, J gene, V gene, D gene, CDR3 length. The D gene is left open where the match is weak. Size is stated for part of the rows, as once, few or many counts, or as a class when the clone is expanded.

CDR3 protein: CASSAQGAWDTQYF
CDR3 DNA: TGTGCCAGCAGCGCGCAGGGGGCCTGGGATACGCAGTATTTT
clone size: NA
J gene: TRBJ2-3
V gene: TRBV6-6
D gene: TRBD1
CDR3 length: 14

CDR3 protein: CASSLAPGEGSYNEQFF
CDR3 DNA: TGTGCCAGCAGCTTGGCCCCCGGGGAAGGCTCCTACAATGAGCAGTTCTTC
clone size: NA
J gene: TRBJ2-1
V gene: TRBV11-3
D gene: NA
CDR3 length: 17

CDR3 protein: CASSQGGAQGAGGYTF
CDR3 DNA: TGTGCCAGCAGCCAAGGGGGTGCACAGGGGGCTGGTGGCTACACCTTC
clone size: NA
J gene: TRBJ1-2
V gene: TRBV4-2
D gene: TRBD1
CDR3 length: 16

CDR3 protein: CASSSEGARYTF
CDR3 DNA: TGTGCCAGCAGTTCAGAGGGTGCGCGCTACACCTTC
clone size: NA
J gene: TRBJ1-2
V gene: TRBV6-6
D gene: NA
CDR3 length: 12

CDR3 protein: CASSPRGTGELFF
CDR3 DNA: TGTGCCAGCTCACCTAGGGGCACCGGGGAGCTGTTTTTT
clone size: many
J gene: TRBJ2-2
V gene: TRBV18
D gene: NA
CDR3 length: 13

CDR3 protein: CASSQVAGGTDTQYF
CDR3 DNA: TGTGCCAGCAGCCAAGTCGCGGGGGGCACAGATACGCAGTATTTT
clone size: once
J gene: TRBJ2-3
V gene: TRBV4-2
D gene: TRBD2
CDR3 length: 15

CDR3 protein: CASSFGRTGVYVAFF
CDR3 DNA: TGTGCCAGCAGTTTCGGGCGGACAGGGGTTTATGTAGCTTTCTTT
clone size: NA
J gene: TRBJ1-1
V gene: TRBV27
D gene: TRBD1
CDR3 length: 15

CDR3 protein: CASSSLATGSNTEAFF
CDR3 DNA: TGTGCCAGCAGTTCCCTCGCCACAGGGTCGAACACTGAAGCTTTCTTT
clone size: NA
J gene: TRBJ1-1
V gene: TRBV7-9
D gene: NA
CDR3 length: 16

CDR3 protein: CASSLVGWMSQYF
CDR3 DNA: TGTGCCAGCAGCTTAGTCGGGTGGATGTCCCAGTACTTC
clone size: NA
J gene: TRBJ2-5
V gene: TRBV7-9
D gene: NA
CDR3 length: 13

CDR3 protein: CASSVRREGGNQPQHF
CDR3 DNA: TGTGCCAGCAGTGTTCGGAGGGAAGGAGGCAATCAGCCCCAGCATTTT
clone size: NA
J gene: TRBJ1-5
V gene: TRBV6-1
D gene: NA
CDR3 length: 16

CDR3 protein: CASSLYFQNSPLHF
CDR3 DNA: TGTGCCAGCAGCTTGTACTTCCAAAATTCACCCCTCCACTTT
clone size: NA
J gene: TRBJ1-6
V gene: TRBV5-4
D gene: NA
CDR3 length: 14

CDR3 protein: CASSDGTANSPLHF
CDR3 DNA: TGCGCCAGCAGCGACGGGACTGCCAATTCACCCCTCCACTTT
clone size: once
J gene: TRBJ1-6
V gene: TRBV5-1
D gene: NA
CDR3 length: 14

CDR3 protein: CTSGANGRDSMEEQYF
CDR3 DNA: TGCACCAGCGGGGCCAATGGACGTGACTCGATGGAGGAGCAGTACTTC
clone size: NA
J gene: TRBJ2-7
V gene: TRBV1
D gene: NA
CDR3 length: 16

CDR3 protein: CASNWANNEQFF
CDR3 DNA: TGTGCCAGCAATTGGGCCAACAATGAGCAGTTCTTC
clone size: NA
J gene: TRBJ2-1
V gene: TRBV2
D gene: NA
CDR3 length: 12

CDR3 protein: CASGNTGGNINEQFF
CDR3 DNA: TGTGCTAGTGGCAATACGGGGGGGAACATCAATGAGCAGTTCTTC
clone size: NA
J gene: TRBJ2-1
V gene: TRBV12-5
D gene: TRBD2
CDR3 length: 15

CDR3 protein: CASSSLAGGREQYF
CDR3 DNA: TGTGCCAGCAGCTCCCTAGCGGGGGGGAGGGAGCAGTACTTC
clone size: few
J gene: TRBJ2-7
V gene: TRBV11-2
D gene: TRBD2
CDR3 length: 14

CDR3 protein: CASLTGGWETQYF
CDR3 DNA: TGTGCCAGCTTAACAGGGGGATGGGAGACCCAGTACTTC
clone size: NA
J gene: TRBJ2-5
V gene: TRBV2
D gene: TRBD1
CDR3 length: 13

CDR3 protein: CDVSPAGQETQYF
CDR3 DNA: TGTGACGTGAGCCCGGCAGGACAAGAGACCCAGTACTTC
clone size: NA
J gene: TRBJ2-5
V gene: TRBV7-5
D gene: NA
CDR3 length: 13

CDR3 protein: CATSDLGRPGQETQYF
CDR3 DNA: TGTGCCACCAGTGATTTGGGTCGGCCAGGACAAGAGACCCAGTACTTC
clone size: NA
J gene: TRBJ2-5
V gene: TRBV24-1
D gene: NA
CDR3 length: 16

CDR3 protein: CASSLAFTSGGPGGTYEQYF
CDR3 DNA: TGTGCCAGCAGCTTAGCTTTCACTAGCGGGGGCCCCGGAGGGACCTACGAGCAGTACTTC
clone size: NA
J gene: TRBJ2-7
V gene: TRBV7-2
D gene: TRBD2
CDR3 length: 20

CDR3 protein: CASSLGTGRLGEQYF
CDR3 DNA: TGTGCCAGTAGTCTTGGGACAGGGAGGCTTGGCGAGCAGTACTTC
clone size: once
J gene: TRBJ2-7
V gene: TRBV19
D gene: TRBD1
CDR3 length: 15

CDR3 protein: CASSGHRIASTDTQYF
CDR3 DNA: TGTGCCAGCAGCGGCCACAGGATTGCTAGCACAGATACGCAGTATTTT
clone size: NA
J gene: TRBJ2-3
V gene: TRBV7-6
D gene: NA
CDR3 length: 16

CDR3 protein: CASSQDSLAGVLNEQFF
CDR3 DNA: TGCGCCAGCAGCCAAGACAGTCTAGCGGGGGTCTTGAATGAGCAGTTCTTC
clone size: NA
J gene: TRBJ2-1
V gene: TRBV4-1
D gene: TRBD2
CDR3 length: 17

CDR3 protein: CASIGTGTGNTIYF
CDR3 DNA: TGTGCCAGCATTGGGACAGGGACTGGAAACACCATATATTTT
clone size: NA
J gene: TRBJ1-3
V gene: TRBV2
D gene: TRBD1
CDR3 length: 14

CDR3 protein: CASSRTGGEKLFF
CDR3 DNA: TGTGCCAGCAGCCGGACAGGGGGGGAAAAACTGTTTTTT
clone size: NA
J gene: TRBJ1-4
V gene: TRBV14
D gene: TRBD1
CDR3 length: 13

CDR3 protein: CASSRTGNQPQHF
CDR3 DNA: TGTGCCAGCAGCCGGACAGGGAATCAGCCCCAGCATTTT
clone size: NA
J gene: TRBJ1-5
V gene: TRBV12-3/TRBV12-4
D gene: TRBD1
CDR3 length: 13

CDR3 protein: CASSSWDSSSTDTQYF
CDR3 DNA: TGTGCCAGCAGCAGCTGGGACAGTTCTAGCACAGATACGCAGTATTTT
clone size: NA
J gene: TRBJ2-3
V gene: TRBV7-9
D gene: TRBD1
CDR3 length: 16

CDR3 protein: CASSQAEGYGYTF
CDR3 DNA: TGCGCCAGCAGCCAGGCCGAGGGCTATGGCTACACCTTC
clone size: NA
J gene: TRBJ1-2
V gene: TRBV4-1
D gene: NA
CDR3 length: 13

CDR3 protein: CASSLADTEAFF
CDR3 DNA: TGTGCCAGCAGTTTAGCCGACACTGAAGCTTTCTTT
clone size: NA
J gene: TRBJ1-1
V gene: TRBV12-3/TRBV12-4
D gene: NA
CDR3 length: 12

CDR3 protein: CASSIASTFTGELFF
CDR3 DNA: TGTGCCAGCAGCATAGCAAGTACTTTCACCGGGGAGCTGTTTTTT
clone size: once
J gene: TRBJ2-2
V gene: TRBV7-8
D gene: NA
CDR3 length: 15

CDR3 protein: CASSLRDRYTDTQYF
CDR3 DNA: TGTGCCAGCTCACTCCGGGACAGATACACAGATACGCAGTATTTT
clone size: NA
J gene: TRBJ2-3
V gene: TRBV18
D gene: TRBD1
CDR3 length: 15

CDR3 protein: CASSLFHEQFF
CDR3 DNA: TGTGCCAGCAGTCTCTTCCATGAGCAGTTCTTC
clone size: once
J gene: TRBJ2-1
V gene: TRBV6-5
D gene: NA
CDR3 length: 11

CDR3 protein: CASSPPPTGVKNIQYF
CDR3 DNA: TGTGCCAGCTCACCACCTCCAACCGGGGTCAAAAACATTCAGTACTTC
clone size: NA
J gene: TRBJ2-4
V gene: TRBV18
D gene: NA
CDR3 length: 16

CDR3 protein: CASSENHRVSGYTF
CDR3 DNA: TGTGCCAGCAGTGAAAACCATAGAGTCTCGGGCTACACCTTC
clone size: NA
J gene: TRBJ1-2
V gene: TRBV6-1
D gene: NA
CDR3 length: 14

CDR3 protein: CASSMGGSQPQHF
CDR3 DNA: TGTGCCAGTAGTATGGGAGGGTCACAGCCCCAGCATTTT
clone size: few
J gene: TRBJ1-5
V gene: TRBV19
D gene: NA
CDR3 length: 13

CDR3 protein: CASSYGGINQETQYF
CDR3 DNA: TGTGCCAGCAGTTATGGAGGAATAAACCAAGAGACCCAGTACTTC
clone size: NA
J gene: TRBJ2-5
V gene: TRBV6-7
D gene: NA
CDR3 length: 15

CDR3 protein: CASSSQERTEAFF
CDR3 DNA: TGTGCCAGCAGCTCCCAGGAAAGGACTGAAGCTTTCTTT
clone size: NA
J gene: TRBJ1-1
V gene: TRBV11-2
D gene: NA
CDR3 length: 13